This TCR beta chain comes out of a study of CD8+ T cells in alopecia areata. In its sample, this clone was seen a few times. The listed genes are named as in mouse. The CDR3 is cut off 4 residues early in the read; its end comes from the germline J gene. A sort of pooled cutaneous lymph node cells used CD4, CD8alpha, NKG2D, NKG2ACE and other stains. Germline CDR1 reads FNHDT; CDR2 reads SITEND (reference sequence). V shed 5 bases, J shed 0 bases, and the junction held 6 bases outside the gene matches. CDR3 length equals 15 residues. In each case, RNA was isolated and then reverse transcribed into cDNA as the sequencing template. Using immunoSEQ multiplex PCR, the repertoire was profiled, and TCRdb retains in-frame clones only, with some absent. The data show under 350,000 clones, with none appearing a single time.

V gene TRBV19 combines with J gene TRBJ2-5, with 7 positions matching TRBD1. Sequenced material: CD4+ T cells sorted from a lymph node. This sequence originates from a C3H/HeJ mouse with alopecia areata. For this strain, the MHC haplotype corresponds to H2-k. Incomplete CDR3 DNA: TGTGCCAGCAGAGAGGGGACAGTTAACCAAGAC. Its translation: CASREGTVNQD. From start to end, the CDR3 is CASREGTVNQDTQYF.